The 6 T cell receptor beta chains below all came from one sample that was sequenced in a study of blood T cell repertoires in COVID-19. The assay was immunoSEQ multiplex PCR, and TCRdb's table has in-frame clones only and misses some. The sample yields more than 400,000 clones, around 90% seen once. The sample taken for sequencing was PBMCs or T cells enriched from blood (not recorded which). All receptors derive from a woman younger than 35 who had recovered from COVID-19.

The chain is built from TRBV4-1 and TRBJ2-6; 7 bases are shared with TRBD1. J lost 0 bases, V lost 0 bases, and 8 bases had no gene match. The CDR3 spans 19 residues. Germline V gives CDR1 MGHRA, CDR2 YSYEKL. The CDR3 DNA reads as TGCGCCAGCAGCCAAGATAGTGGACAGGTTTTCTCTGGGGCCAACGTCCTGACTTTC. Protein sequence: CASSQDSGQVFSGANVLTF.

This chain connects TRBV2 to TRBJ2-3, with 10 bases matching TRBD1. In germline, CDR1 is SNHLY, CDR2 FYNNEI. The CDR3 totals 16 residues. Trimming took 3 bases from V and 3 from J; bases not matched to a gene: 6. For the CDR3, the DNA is TGTGCCAGCAGTGAGTATGGACAGGGGGTGACAGATACGCAGTATTTT. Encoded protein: CASSEYGQGVTDTQYF.

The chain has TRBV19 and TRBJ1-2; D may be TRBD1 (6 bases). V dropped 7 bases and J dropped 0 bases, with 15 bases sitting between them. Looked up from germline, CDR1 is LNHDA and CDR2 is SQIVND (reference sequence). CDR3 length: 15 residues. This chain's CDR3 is CASTLGQNSNYGYTF. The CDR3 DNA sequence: TGTGCCAGTACCCTGGGACAAAATTCTAACTATGGCTACACCTTC.

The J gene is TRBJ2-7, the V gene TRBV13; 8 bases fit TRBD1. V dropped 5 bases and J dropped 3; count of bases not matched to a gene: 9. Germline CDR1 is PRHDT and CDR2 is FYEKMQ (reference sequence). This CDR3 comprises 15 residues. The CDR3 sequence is CASSPAGQGFYEQYF. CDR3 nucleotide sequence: TGTGCCAGCAGCCCCGCCGGACAGGGCTTCTACGAGCAGTACTTC. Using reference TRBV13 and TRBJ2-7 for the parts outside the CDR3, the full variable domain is AAGVIQSPRHLIKEKRETATLKCYPIPRHDTVYWYQQGPGQDPQFLISFYEKMQSDKGSIPDRFSAQQFSDYHSELNMSSLELGDSALYFCASSPAGQGFYEQYFGPGTRLTVT.

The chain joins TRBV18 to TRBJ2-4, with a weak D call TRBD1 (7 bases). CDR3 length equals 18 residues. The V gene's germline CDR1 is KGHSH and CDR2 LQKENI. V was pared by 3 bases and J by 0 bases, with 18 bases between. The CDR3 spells CASSPRGRDSIAKNIQYF. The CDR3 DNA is TGTGCCAGCTCACCCCGAGGGCGGGACAGCATAGCCAAAAACATTCAGTACTTC.

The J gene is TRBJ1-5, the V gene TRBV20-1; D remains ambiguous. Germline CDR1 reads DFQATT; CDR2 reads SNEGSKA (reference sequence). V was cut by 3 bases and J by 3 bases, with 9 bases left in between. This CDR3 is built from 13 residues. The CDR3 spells CSASPQINQPQHF. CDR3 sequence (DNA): TGCAGTGCTAGTCCTCAGATCAATCAGCCCCAGCATTTT.